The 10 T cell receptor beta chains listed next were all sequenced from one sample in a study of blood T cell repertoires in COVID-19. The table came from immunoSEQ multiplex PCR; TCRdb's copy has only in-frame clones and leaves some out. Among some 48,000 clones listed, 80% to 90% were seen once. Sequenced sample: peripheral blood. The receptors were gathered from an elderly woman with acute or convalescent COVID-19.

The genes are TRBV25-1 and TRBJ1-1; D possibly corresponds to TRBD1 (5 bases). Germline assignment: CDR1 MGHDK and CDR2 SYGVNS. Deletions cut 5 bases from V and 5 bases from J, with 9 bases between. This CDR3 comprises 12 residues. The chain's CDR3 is CASSRRGTEAFF. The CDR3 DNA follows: TGTGCCAGCAGTAGGCGGGGGACTGAAGCTTTCTTT.

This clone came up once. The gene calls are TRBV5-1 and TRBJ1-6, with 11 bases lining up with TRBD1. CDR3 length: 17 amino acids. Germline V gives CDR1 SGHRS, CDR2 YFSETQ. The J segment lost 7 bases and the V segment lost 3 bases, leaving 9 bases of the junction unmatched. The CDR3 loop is CASSSRTGGAGNSPLHF. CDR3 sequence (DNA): TGCGCCAGCAGCTCTCGGACAGGGGGCGCGGGGAATTCACCCCTCCACTTT. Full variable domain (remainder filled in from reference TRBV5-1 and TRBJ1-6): KAGVTQTPRYLIKTRGQQVTLSCSPISGHRSVSWYQQTPGQGLQFLFEYFSETQRNKGNFPGRFSGRQFSNSRSEMNVSTLELGDSALYLCASSSRTGGAGNSPLHFGNGTRLTVT.

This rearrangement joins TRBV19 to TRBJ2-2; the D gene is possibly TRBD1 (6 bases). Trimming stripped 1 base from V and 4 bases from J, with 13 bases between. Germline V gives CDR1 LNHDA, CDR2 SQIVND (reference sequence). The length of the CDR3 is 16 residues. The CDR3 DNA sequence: TGTGCCAGTAGTATAGGGGCAGGGGCGGGCACCGGGGAGCTGTTTTTT. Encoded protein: CASSIGAGAGTGELFF. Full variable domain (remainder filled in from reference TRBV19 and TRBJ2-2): DGGITQSPKYLFRKEGQNVTLSCEQNLNHDAMYWYRQDPGQGLRLIYYSQIVNDFQKGDIAEGYSVSREKKESFPLTVTSAQKNPTAFYLCASSIGAGAGTGELFFGEGSRLTVL.

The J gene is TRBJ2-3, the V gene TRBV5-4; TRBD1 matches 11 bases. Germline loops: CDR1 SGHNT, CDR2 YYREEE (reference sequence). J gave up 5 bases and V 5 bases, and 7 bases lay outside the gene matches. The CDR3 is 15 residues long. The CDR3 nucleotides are TGTGCCAGCAGGACCCCGGGACAGGGGGAAGATACGCAGTATTTT. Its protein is CASRTPGQGEDTQYF.

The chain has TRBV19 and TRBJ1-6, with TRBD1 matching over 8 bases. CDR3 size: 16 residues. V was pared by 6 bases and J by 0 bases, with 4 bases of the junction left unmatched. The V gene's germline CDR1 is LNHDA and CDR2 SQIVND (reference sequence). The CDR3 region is CASSWDRSSYNSPLHF. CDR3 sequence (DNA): TGTGCCAGTAGCTGGGACAGGAGCTCCTATAATTCACCCCTCCACTTT.

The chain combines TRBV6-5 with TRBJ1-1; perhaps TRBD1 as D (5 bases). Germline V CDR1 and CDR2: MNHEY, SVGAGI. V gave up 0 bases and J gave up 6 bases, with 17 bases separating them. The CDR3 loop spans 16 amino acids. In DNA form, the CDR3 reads TGTGCCAGCAGTTACTCAGCCCGGCGACGGACATCTGAAGCTTTCTTT. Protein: CASSYSARRRTSEAFF.

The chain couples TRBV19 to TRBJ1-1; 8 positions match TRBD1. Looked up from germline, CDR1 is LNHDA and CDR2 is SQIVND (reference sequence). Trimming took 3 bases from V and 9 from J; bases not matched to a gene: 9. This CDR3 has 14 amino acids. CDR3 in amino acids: CASSMGQEKQKAFF. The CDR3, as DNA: TGTGCCAGTAGTATGGGACAGGAGAAACAAAAAGCTTTCTTT.

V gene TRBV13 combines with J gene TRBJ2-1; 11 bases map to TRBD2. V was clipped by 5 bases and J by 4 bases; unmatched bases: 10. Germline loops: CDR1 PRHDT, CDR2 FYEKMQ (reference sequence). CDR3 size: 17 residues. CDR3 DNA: TGTGCCAGCAGCCCAGATAGCGGGGGGGCCTTTTACAATGAGCAGTTCTTC. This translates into CASSPDSGGAFYNEQFF.

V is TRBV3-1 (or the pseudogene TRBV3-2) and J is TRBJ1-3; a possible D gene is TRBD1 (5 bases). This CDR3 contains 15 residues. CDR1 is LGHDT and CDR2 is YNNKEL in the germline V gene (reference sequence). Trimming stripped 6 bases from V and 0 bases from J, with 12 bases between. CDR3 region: CASSDRYSSGNTIYF. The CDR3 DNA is TGTGCCAGCAGTGACAGATACAGCTCTGGAAACACCATATATTTT.

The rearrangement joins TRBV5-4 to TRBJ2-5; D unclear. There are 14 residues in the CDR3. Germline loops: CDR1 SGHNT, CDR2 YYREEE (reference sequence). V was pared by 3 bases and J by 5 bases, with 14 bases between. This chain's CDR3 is CASSSVDKAETQYF. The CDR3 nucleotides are TGTGCCAGCAGCTCAGTAGACAAGGCGGAGACCCAGTACTTC. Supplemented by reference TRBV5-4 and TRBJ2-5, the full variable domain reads ETGVTQSPTHLIKTRGQQVTLRCSSQSGHNTVSWYQQALGQGPQFIFQYYREEENGRGNFPPRFSGLQFPNYSSELNVNALELDDSALYLCASSSVDKAETQYFGPGTRLLVL.